Sequencing of this T cell receptor (beta chain) was carried out in a study of T cells after posttransplantation cyclophosphamide listed by TCRdb under 2016. About the investigation overall: The study tracked T cell repertoire reconstitution by TRB sequencing after myeloablative bone marrow transplantation using posttransplantation cyclophosphamide as GVHD prophylaxis. TRB sequencing was also done on up to about 3 additional blood samples from 2 to 5.2 years after transplant in 3 patients, and on pretransplant blood from a handful of patients. Public TRB sequences were compared against a database of over 3,500 sequences linked to responses to pathogens, tumor antigens, self-antigens and alloantigens. Blood from all 35 or so PTCy patients who had 1-year posttransplant specimens underwent TRB sequencing. Because TRA and TRB clonality correlated tightly in roughly nine samples, the subsequent TCR analyses were limited to TRB only. Samples from around 40 PTCy-treated patients and over 15 related bone marrow donors of those patients were subjected to antigen receptor sequencing.

Points the paper makes about the study in general: Across 45 patients, recipient CMV seropositivity and CMV reactivation were highly associated with TRB clonality; PTCy diversity was similar to CNI/methotrexate controls. Donor-recipient similarity was low at 1-2 months but rose over the first year, and later blood repertoires were often dominated by donor CD8+ memory clones. The TRB repertoires of T cells infiltrating skin or the GI tract showed only limited overlap with the TRB repertoires found in blood.

TRB sequencing was run on genomic DNA with either the immunoSEQ assay at survey resolution or the hsTCRB kit. Regarding the original processing steps: The immunoSEQ software handled the initial read processing, while the LymphoSeq R package was used for the repertoire analyses. For each TRB dataset, clonality was calculated as 1 minus normalized Shannon entropy, and the Gini coefficient was computed as well. Phenotypes of unsorted samples were inferred by mapping TRB sequences from sorted subsets of the recipient or donor onto the same recipient's unsorted samples. The table was pulled from immuneACCESS by TCRdb, which kept in-frame rearrangements only. Such tables lose some clones; where checked, under half of the loss comes from unresolved V genes, and the rest has no known cause. The DNA gave D and trimming, while V, J and clone size come from that table. The sample table contains 9,000 to 15,000 clones; only one count was recorded for 70% to 90% of them. Over 3.5% of the sample comes from the top ten.

The control cohort consisted of 11 patients who had myeloablative marrow transplants with methotrexate plus a calcineurin inhibitor and who were sampled 1 year after transplant. Mononuclear cells from peripheral blood and bone marrow were separated by Ficoll-Hypaque density centrifugation and then cryopreserved. Via the germline V gene, CDR1 is KGHSH and CDR2 LQKENI. The CDR3 goes from the cysteine to the phenylalanine over 16 residues. Of the read, only the CDR3 DNA is kept; its 48 bases are in frame from base 1. Trimming costs V 0 bases and J 2 bases, and their ends lie 13 bases apart. Points on this clone: This clone's antigen is unknown. Within one base of it there is no much larger clone, and no base qualities were kept.

The sample here was PBMCs, taken around 350 days after allogeneic stem cell transplant with calcineurin inhibitor and methotrexate. The chain links TRBV18 with TRBJ1-2, with no confident D gene call. The sequence was obtained from a male patient aged 25-45 years who received an allogeneic stem cell transplant from an unrelated donor, was CMV-positive, and had acute GVHD only. In patients who had a transplant, some T cells may come from the graft donor. This receptor carries the CDR3 CASSPPNFSANYGYTF. The DNA sequence is TGTGCCAGCTCACCACCGAACTTCAGCGCGAACTATGGCTACACCTTC.